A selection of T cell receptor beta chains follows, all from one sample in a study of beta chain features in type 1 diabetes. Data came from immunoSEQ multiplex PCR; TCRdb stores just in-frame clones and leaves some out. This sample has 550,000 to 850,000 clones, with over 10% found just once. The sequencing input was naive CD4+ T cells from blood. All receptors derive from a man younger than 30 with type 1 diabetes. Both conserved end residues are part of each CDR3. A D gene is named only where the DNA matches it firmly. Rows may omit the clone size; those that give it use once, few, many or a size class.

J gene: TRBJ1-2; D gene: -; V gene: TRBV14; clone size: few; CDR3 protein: CASSQDRAGYTF; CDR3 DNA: TGTGCCAGCAGCCAAGATCGGGCCGGCTACACCTTC
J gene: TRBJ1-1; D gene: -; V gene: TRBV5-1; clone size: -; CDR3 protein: CASSPLAAGEAFF; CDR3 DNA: TGCGCCAGCAGCCCCCTAGCGGCAGGTGAAGCTTTCTTT
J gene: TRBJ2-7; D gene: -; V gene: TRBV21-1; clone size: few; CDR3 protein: CASSSSRPGQGYDYEQYF; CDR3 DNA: TGTGCCAGCAGCTCCAGTCGGCCGGGACAGGGGTACGATTACGAGCAGTACTTC
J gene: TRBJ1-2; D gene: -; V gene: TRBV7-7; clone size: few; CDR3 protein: CASSLDDFLPYGYTF; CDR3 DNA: TGTGCTAGCAGCTTAGACGACTTCCTTCCCTATGGCTACACCTTC
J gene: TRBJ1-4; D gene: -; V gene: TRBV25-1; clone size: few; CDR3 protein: CASRKREKLFF; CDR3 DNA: TGTGCCAGCCGAAAGCGTGAAAAACTGTTTTTT
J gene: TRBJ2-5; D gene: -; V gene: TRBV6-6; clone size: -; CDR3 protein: CASSNRDYQETQYF; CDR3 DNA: TGTGCCAGCAGTAATCGGGACTACCAAGAGACCCAGTACTTC
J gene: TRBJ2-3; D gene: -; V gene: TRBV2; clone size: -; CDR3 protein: CASTRSFRDTQYF; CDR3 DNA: TGTGCCAGCACCCGTAGCTTCAGAGATACGCAGTATTTT
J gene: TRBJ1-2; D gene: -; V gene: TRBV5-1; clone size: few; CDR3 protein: CASSLEGTPPGYTF; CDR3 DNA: TGCGCCAGCAGCTTGGAGGGGACGCCTCCTGGCTACACCTTC
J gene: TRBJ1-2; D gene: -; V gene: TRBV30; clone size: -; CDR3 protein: CAWSAWWQGNGYTF; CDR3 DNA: TGTGCCTGGAGTGCGTGGTGGCAGGGTAATGGCTACACCTTC
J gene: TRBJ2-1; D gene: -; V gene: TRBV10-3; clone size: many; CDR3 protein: CAILTNSSYNEQFF; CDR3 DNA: TGTGCCATCCTTACTAATAGCTCCTACAATGAGCAGTTCTTC
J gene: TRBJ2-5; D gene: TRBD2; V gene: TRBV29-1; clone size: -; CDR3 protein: CSVEGGEGETQYF; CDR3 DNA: TGCAGCGTTGAAGGGGGGGAGGGAGAGACCCAGTACTTC
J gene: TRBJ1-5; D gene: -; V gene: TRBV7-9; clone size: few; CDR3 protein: CASSLAGNGQPQHF; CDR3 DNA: TGTGCCAGCAGCTTAGCAGGGAACGGGCAGCCCCAGCATTTT
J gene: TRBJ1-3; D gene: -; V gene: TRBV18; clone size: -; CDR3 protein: CASSPSGNTIYF; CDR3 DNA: TGTGCCAGCTCCCCGTCCGGAAACACCATATATTTT
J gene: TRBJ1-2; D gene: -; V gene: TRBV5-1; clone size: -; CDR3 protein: CASSLASGAPNYGYTF; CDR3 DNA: TGCGCCAGCAGCTTGGCTTCAGGGGCGCCTAACTATGGCTACACCTTC
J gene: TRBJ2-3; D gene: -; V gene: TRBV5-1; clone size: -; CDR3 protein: CASSVKGADTQYF; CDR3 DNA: TGCGCCAGCAGCGTCAAAGGTGCAGATACGCAGTATTTT
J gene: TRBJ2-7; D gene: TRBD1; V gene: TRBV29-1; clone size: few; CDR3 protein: CSGAPTGFAYEQYF; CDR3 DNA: TGCAGCGGCGCTCCGACAGGGTTCGCCTACGAGCAGTACTTC
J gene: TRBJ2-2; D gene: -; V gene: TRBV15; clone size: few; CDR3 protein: CATSRDAGGGELFF; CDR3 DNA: TGTGCCACCAGCAGAGATGCAGGCGGCGGGGAGCTGTTTTTT
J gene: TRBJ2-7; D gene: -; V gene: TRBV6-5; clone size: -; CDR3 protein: CASSFLTGYEQYF; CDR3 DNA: TGTGCCAGCAGTTTTTTGACAGGCTACGAGCAGTACTTC
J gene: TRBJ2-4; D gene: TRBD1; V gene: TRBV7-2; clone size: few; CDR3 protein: CASSPRDRGLRNIQYF; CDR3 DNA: TGTGCCAGCAGCCCGCGGGACAGGGGGTTAAGAAACATTCAGTACTTC
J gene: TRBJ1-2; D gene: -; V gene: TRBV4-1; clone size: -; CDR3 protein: CASSSDRYGYTF; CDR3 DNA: TGCGCCAGCAGCAGCGACCGCTACGGCTACACCTTC
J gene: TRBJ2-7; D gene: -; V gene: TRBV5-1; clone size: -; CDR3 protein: CASSEGLDEQYF; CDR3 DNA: TGCGCCAGCAGCGAGGGGCTGGACGAGCAGTACTTC
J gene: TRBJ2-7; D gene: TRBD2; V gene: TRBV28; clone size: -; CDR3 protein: CASSPGLAGGYEQYF; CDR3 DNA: TGTGCCAGCAGTCCTGGACTAGCGGGGGGCTACGAGCAGTACTTC
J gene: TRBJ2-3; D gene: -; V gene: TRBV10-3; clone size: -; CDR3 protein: CAISERGTDTQYF; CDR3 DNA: TGTGCCATCAGTGAGCGGGGTACAGATACGCAGTATTTT
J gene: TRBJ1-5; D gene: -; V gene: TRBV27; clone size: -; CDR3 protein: CASSTNNQPQHF; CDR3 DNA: TGTGCCAGCAGCACGAACAATCAGCCCCAGCATTTT
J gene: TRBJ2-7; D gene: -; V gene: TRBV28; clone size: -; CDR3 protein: CASTLSQYYEQYF; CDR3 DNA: TGTGCCAGCACCCTTTCCCAGTACTACGAGCAGTACTTC
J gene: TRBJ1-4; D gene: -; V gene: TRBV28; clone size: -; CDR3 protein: CASSLFSSGAEKLFF; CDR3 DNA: TGTGCCAGCAGTTTATTCTCTAGTGGGGCTGAAAAACTGTTTTTT
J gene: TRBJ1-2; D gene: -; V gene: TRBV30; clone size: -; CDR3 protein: CAWGASRRDLIYTF; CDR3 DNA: TGTGCCTGGGGGGCCTCACGCAGGGATCTCATCTACACCTTC
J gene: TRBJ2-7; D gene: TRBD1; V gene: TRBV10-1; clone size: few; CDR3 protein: CASSPQGQGMVEQYF; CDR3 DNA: TGCGCCAGCAGTCCACAGGGACAGGGGATGGTCGAGCAGTACTTC
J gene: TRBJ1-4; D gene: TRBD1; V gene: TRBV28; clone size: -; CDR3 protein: CATAGTANEKLFF; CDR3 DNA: TGTGCCACCGCCGGGACAGCGAATGAAAAACTGTTTTTT
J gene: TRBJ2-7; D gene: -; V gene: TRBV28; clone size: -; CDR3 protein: CASTSAGGSPREQYF; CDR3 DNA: TGTGCCAGCACCTCTGCAGGTGGCAGCCCTAGGGAGCAGTACTTC
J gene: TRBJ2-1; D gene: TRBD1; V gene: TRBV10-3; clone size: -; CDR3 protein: CAARGLYNEQFF; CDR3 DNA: TGTGCCGCCAGGGGGCTATACAATGAGCAGTTCTTC
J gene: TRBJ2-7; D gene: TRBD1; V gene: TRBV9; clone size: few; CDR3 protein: CASSVPGAGGKQYF; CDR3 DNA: TGTGCCAGCAGCGTCCCTGGGGCAGGGGGCAAGCAGTACTTC
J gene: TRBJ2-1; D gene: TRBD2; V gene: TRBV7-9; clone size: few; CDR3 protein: CASTRTSGYNEQFF; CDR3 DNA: TGTGCCAGCACCAGGACTAGCGGCTACAATGAGCAGTTCTTC
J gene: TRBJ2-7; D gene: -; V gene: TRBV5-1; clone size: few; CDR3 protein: CASSWERPSYEQYF; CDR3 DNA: TGCGCCAGCAGCTGGGAGCGGCCCTCCTACGAGCAGTACTTC
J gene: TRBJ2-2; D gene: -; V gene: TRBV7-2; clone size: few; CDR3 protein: CASSLGLMALARTGELFF; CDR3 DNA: TGTGCCAGCAGCTTAGGACTGATGGCGCTAGCGAGGACCGGGGAGCTGTTTTTT
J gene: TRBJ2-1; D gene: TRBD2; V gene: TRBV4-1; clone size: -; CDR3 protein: CASSHPLRTSGDNEQFF; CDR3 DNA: TGCGCCAGCAGCCACCCCCTACGGACTAGCGGGGACAATGAGCAGTTCTTC
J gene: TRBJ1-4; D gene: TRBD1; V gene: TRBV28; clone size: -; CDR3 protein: CASSLVLPGQGREKLFF; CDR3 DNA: TGTGCCAGCAGTTTAGTCCTACCGGGACAGGGACGGGAAAAACTGTTTTTT
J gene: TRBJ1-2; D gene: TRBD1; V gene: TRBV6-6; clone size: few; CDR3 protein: CASSPSDGQAGGYTF; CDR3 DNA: TGTGCCAGCAGCCCCTCGGACGGACAGGCGGGGGGCTACACCTTC
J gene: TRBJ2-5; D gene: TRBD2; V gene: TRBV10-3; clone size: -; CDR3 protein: CAISSSSGDQETQYF; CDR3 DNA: TGTGCCATCAGTTCCTCTAGCGGGGACCAAGAGACCCAGTACTTC
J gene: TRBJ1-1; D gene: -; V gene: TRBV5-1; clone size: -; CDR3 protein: CASSLAPGNTEAFF; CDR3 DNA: TGCGCCAGCAGCTTGGCCCCCGGGAACACTGAAGCTTTCTTT
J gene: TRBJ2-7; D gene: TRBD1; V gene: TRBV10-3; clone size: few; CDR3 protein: CANSQGDEQYF; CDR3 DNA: TGTGCCAACAGCCAGGGGGACGAGCAGTACTTC
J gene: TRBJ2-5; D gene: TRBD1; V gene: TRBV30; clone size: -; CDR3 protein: CAWTNTGGQERSQYF; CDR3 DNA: TGTGCCTGGACCAATACAGGGGGACAGGAGAGGTCCCAGTACTTC
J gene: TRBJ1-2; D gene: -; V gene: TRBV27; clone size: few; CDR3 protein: CASSFLQGSIYGYTF; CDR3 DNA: TGTGCCAGCAGTTTTCTACAGGGCTCCATTTATGGCTACACCTTC
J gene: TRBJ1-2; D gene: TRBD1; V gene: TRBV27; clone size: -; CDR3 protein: CASSFGTGFNYGYTF; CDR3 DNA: TGTGCCAGCAGTTTCGGGACAGGATTTAACTATGGCTACACCTTC
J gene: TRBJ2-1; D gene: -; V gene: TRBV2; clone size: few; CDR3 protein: CASSPLVYEQFF; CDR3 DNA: TGTGCCAGCAGCCCACTAGTCTATGAGCAGTTCTTC
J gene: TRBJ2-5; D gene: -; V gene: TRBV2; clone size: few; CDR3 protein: CASSEWADQETQYF; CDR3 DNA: TGTGCCAGCAGTGAATGGGCAGACCAAGAGACCCAGTACTTC
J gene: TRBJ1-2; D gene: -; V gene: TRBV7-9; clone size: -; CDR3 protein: CASSLMAPTAYGYTF; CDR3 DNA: TGTGCCAGCAGCCTAATGGCTCCGACGGCCTATGGCTACACCTTC
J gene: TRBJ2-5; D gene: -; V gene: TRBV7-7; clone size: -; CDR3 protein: CASSLVGDPQETQYF; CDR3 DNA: TGTGCCAGCAGCTTAGTTGGGGATCCCCAAGAGACCCAGTACTTC
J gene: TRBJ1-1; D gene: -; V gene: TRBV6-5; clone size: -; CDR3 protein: CASSRTVVGEAFF; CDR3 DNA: TGTGCCAGCAGTCGGACGGTCGTGGGAGAAGCTTTCTTT
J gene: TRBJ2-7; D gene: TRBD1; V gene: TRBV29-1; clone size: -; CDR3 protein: CSVGVRGTGPGEQYF; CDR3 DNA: TGCAGCGTAGGTGTTAGAGGGACAGGCCCTGGCGAGCAGTACTTC
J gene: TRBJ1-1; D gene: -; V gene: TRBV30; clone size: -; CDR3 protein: CAWSVHQMNTEAFF; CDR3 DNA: TGTGCCTGGAGTGTACACCAGATGAACACTGAAGCTTTCTTT
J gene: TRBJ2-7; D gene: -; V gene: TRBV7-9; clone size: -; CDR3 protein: CASSLVPARYEQYF; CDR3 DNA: TGTGCCAGCAGCTTAGTCCCCGCCCGTTACGAGCAGTACTTC
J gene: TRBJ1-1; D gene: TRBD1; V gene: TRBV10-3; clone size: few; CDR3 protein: CAISEWDRGRNTEAFF; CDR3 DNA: TGTGCCATCAGTGAGTGGGACAGGGGGCGGAACACTGAAGCTTTCTTT
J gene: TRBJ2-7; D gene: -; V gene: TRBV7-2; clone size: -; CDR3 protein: CASSLVRYEQYF; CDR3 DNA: TGTGCCAGCAGCTTAGTCCGTTACGAGCAGTACTTC
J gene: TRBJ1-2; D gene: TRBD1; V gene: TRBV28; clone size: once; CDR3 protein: CASSSGQGPGYTF; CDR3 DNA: TGTGCCAGCAGTTCCGGACAGGGCCCTGGCTACACCTTC
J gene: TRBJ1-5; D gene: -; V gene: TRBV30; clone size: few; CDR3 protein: CAWSRGVNQPQHF; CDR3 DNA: TGTGCCTGGAGTAGAGGGGTTAATCAGCCCCAGCATTTT